Sequencing of this T cell receptor beta chain was carried out in a study of shared clonotypes between healthy human individuals. Study at large: The donor group consisted of two women and three men, aged 18 to 49. Study results and caveats: Sampling covered nothing but blood. Tissue TCR repertoires likely differ from those found in blood.

About this clone: Its cognate antigen is unknown.

Germline values: CDR1 MRHNA, CDR2 SNTAGT. Trimming cost V 0 bases and J 4 bases; bases outside gene matches: 3. The CDR3 totals 15 residues. It was around 320 ng DNA, 25,000 to 35,000 T cell genomes, that went into each replicate PCR of unsorted PBMC. With ten immunoSEQ deep assay plates, unsorted PBMC DNA underwent sequencing. Data came from immunoSEQ multiplex PCR; TCRdb stores just in-frame clones and leaves some out. The sample includes around 440,000 clones, roughly four fifths of them seen just once. The rearrangement joins TRBV6-4 to TRBJ2-3; 8 nucleotides match TRBD2. Sample: PBMCs. This TCR came from a woman in her forties in good health. Some clones in this sample may be carry-over from other donors' samples. The CDR3 sequence: CASSDSSGSSDTQYF. DNA of the CDR3: TGTGCCAGCAGTGACTCAAGCGGGAGCTCAGATACGCAGTATTTT.